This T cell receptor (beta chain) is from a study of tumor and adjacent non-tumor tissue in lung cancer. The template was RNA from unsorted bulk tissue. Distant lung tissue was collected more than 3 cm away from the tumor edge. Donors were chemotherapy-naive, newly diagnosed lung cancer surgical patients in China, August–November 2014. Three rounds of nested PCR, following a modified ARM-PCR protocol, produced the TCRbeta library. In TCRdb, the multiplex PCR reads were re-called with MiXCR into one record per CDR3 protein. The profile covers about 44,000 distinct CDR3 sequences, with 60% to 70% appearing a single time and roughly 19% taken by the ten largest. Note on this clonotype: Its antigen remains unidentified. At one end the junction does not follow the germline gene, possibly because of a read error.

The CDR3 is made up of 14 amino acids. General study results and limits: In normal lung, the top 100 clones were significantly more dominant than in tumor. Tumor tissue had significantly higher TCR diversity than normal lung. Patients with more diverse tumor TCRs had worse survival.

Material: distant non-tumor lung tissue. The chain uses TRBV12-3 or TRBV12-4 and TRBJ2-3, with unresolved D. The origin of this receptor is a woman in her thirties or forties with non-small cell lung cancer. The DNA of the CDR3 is TGTGCCAACAGTTTAGGGTCGAACACAGATATGCAGTATTTT. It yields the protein CANSLGSNTDMQYF.